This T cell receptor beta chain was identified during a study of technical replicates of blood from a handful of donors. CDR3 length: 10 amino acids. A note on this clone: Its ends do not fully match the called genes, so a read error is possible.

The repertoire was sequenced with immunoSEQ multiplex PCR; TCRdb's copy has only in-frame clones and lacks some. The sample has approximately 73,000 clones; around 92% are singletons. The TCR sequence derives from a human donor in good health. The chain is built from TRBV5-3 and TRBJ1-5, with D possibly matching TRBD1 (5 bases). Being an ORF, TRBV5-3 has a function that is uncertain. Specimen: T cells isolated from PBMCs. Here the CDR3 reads CARSLGHSSF. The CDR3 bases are TGTGCCAGAAGTTTAGGACACTCTTCTTTT.